A selection of T cell receptor beta chains follows, all from one sample in a study of T cell repertoires in cytomegalovirus infection. MiXCR, run by TCRdb on the reads, gives a single entry per CDR3 protein. Among 250,000 to 300,000 distinct CDR3 sequences listed, 15% to 20% were seen once. The material sequenced was CD8+ T cells from PBMCs. These receptors came from a human donor in good health (CMV status not recorded). Some clones in this sample may be carry-over from other donors' samples. The CDR3 runs from the conserved cysteine through the conserved F or W. A D gene is named only where the DNA matches it firmly. Only part of the rows carry a size: once, few, many, or a class if the clone is expanded.

D gene: .
clone size: many
V gene: TRBV20-1
J gene: TRBJ1-5
CDR3 DNA: TGCAGTGCTAGACCCAGCTACAATCAGCCCCAGCATTTT
CDR3 protein: CSARPSYNQPQHF

D gene: .
clone size: few
V gene: TRBV20-1
J gene: TRBJ2-5
CDR3 DNA: TGCAGTGCTAGAGATTATTCCGAACCCAGGACCCAGTACTTC
CDR3 protein: CSARDYSEPRTQYF

D gene: TRBD2
clone size: .
V gene: TRBV3-1
J gene: TRBJ2-7
CDR3 DNA: TGTGCCAGCAGCCAAGATATACGCGGGGGGGCCCGGTGGCAGTACTTC
CDR3 protein: CASSQDIRGGARWQYF

D gene: .
clone size: few
V gene: TRBV28
J gene: TRBJ1-1
CDR3 DNA: TGTGCCAGCAGTATCTATTCAGTGAACAGTGAAGCTTTCTTT
CDR3 protein: CASSIYSVNSEAFF

D gene: TRBD1
clone size: few
V gene: TRBV29-1
J gene: TRBJ1-6
CDR3 DNA: TGCAGCGTTGGGGACAGGGAATATGAGCCCCTCCACTTT
CDR3 protein: CSVGDREYEPLHF

D gene: .
clone size: few
V gene: TRBV5-4
J gene: TRBJ2-7
CDR3 DNA: TGTGCCAGCAGCTTGGGGCAGGGAAACTCCTACGAGCAGTACTTC
CDR3 protein: CASSLGQGNSYEQYF

D gene: .
clone size: .
V gene: TRBV28
J gene: TRBJ2-7
CDR3 DNA: TGTGCCAGCAGCTCACCTTCAGCTTCCTACGAGCAGTACTTC
CDR3 protein: CASSSPSASYEQYF

D gene: TRBD1
clone size: .
V gene: TRBV20-1
J gene: TRBJ2-1
CDR3 DNA: TGCAGTGCTAGGTGGGACAGGGGTGACGAGCAGTTCTTC
CDR3 protein: CSARWDRGDEQFF

D gene: TRBD2
clone size: many
V gene: TRBV11-2
J gene: TRBJ2-1
CDR3 DNA: TGTGCCAGCAGCTTATTCCCAGCGGGGGGGAATAATGAGCAGTTCTTC
CDR3 protein: CASSLFPAGGNNEQFF

D gene: .
clone size: .
V gene: TRBV6-5
J gene: TRBJ2-6
CDR3 DNA: TGTGCCAGCAGTTACGCAGCTATCAGCTCTGGGGCCAACGTCCTGACTTTC
CDR3 protein: CASSYAAISSGANVLTF

D gene: .
clone size: many
V gene: TRBV7-2
J gene: TRBJ2-2
CDR3 DNA: TGTGCCACCCTGAGGCGGTCCGGGGAGCTGTTTTTT
CDR3 protein: CATLRRSGELFF

D gene: TRBD2
clone size: .
V gene: TRBV20-1
J gene: TRBJ2-3
CDR3 DNA: TGCAGTGCTAGAGATGCTAGCGGGGGTTGGGATACGCAGTATTTT
CDR3 protein: CSARDASGGWDTQYF

D gene: TRBD1
clone size: few
V gene: TRBV29-1
J gene: TRBJ1-2
CDR3 DNA: TGCAGCGTTGAGAGGGACAGGGGTGACCATGGCTACACCTTC
CDR3 protein: CSVERDRGDHGYTF

D gene: .
clone size: .
V gene: TRBV7-3
J gene: TRBJ1-1
CDR3 DNA: TGTGCCAGCAGCTTAACGCGCAGGGGGAACACTGAAGCTTTCTTT
CDR3 protein: CASSLTRRGNTEAFF

D gene: .
clone size: .
V gene: TRBV7-9
J gene: TRBJ2-5
CDR3 DNA: TGTGCCAGCAGGGCAGGATTGGGAGAGACCCAGTACTTC
CDR3 protein: CASRAGLGETQYF

D gene: .
clone size: many
V gene: TRBV4-3
J gene: TRBJ2-7
CDR3 DNA: TGCGCCAGCAGCCAAGTGGTATCCTACGAGCAGTACTTC
CDR3 protein: CASSQVVSYEQYF

D gene: TRBD2
clone size: .
V gene: TRBV20-1
J gene: TRBJ2-2
CDR3 DNA: TGCAGTGCCCTAGATATAGCGGGGATCGCGAACACCGGGGAGCTGTTTTTT
CDR3 protein: CSALDIAGIANTGELFF

D gene: .
clone size: .
V gene: TRBV5-4
J gene: TRBJ2-5
CDR3 DNA: TGTGCCAGCAGCTTCAAAACGCGCGTCTATGGACTTCGCGAGACCCAGTACTTC
CDR3 protein: CASSFKTRVYGLRETQYF

D gene: .
clone size: .
V gene: TRBV2
J gene: TRBJ2-7
CDR3 DNA: TGTGCCAGCAGTGTCGGGCAGGGGGGGTCCTACGAGCAGTACTTC
CDR3 protein: CASSVGQGGSYEQYF

D gene: TRBD1
clone size: few
V gene: TRBV7-9
J gene: TRBJ2-1
CDR3 DNA: TGTGCCAGCAGCTTAGCCGAAGGACAGGGACCAGGGGCTATTTACAATGAGCAGTTCTTC
CDR3 protein: CASSLAEGQGPGAIYNEQFF

D gene: .
clone size: few
V gene: TRBV20-1
J gene: TRBJ2-7
CDR3 DNA: TGCAGTGCTAGAGACCGGGACAAAGCCTACGAGCAGTACTTC
CDR3 protein: CSARDRDKAYEQYF

D gene: .
clone size: many
V gene: TRBV7-2
J gene: TRBJ1-6
CDR3 DNA: TGTGCCAGCAGCTTAGGGAGATCACCCCTCCACTTT
CDR3 protein: CASSLGRSPLHF

D gene: .
clone size: .
V gene: TRBV15
J gene: TRBJ2-5
CDR3 DNA: TGTGCCACCAGCAGGTTGACCGGGACTGCCCAAGAGACCCAGTACTTC
CDR3 protein: CATSRLTGTAQETQYF

D gene: .
clone size: .
V gene: TRBV6-6
J gene: TRBJ1-2
CDR3 DNA: TGTGCCAGCAGTTACTCCCCGGCGGCAAACTATGGCTACACCTTC
CDR3 protein: CASSYSPAANYGYTF

D gene: TRBD1
clone size: many
V gene: TRBV6-5
J gene: TRBJ1-1
CDR3 DNA: TGTGCCAGCAGCAACGGGGTCAGGGGGCTCACTGAAGCTTTCTTT
CDR3 protein: CASSNGVRGLTEAFF

D gene: .
clone size: few
V gene: TRBV12-5
J gene: TRBJ2-4
CDR3 DNA: TGTGCTAGTGGTTTTTCAGTTGGAAGACCTAACATTCAGTACTTC
CDR3 protein: CASGFSVGRPNIQYF

D gene: .
clone size: .
V gene: TRBV20-1
J gene: TRBJ2-3
CDR3 DNA: TGCAGTGCTAGAGATCGCACCATAACAGATACGCAGTATTTT
CDR3 protein: CSARDRTITDTQYF

D gene: .
clone size: few
V gene: TRBV20-1
J gene: TRBJ2-2
CDR3 DNA: TGCAGTGCTAGAGATCGTAGGGCCGGGGAGCTGTTTTTT
CDR3 protein: CSARDRRAGELFF

D gene: .
clone size: .
V gene: TRBV28
J gene: TRBJ2-4
CDR3 DNA: TGTGCCAGCAGTAACCCCACCCCAAAAAACATTCAGTACTTC
CDR3 protein: CASSNPTPKNIQYF

D gene: .
clone size: .
V gene: TRBV28
J gene: TRBJ2-7
CDR3 DNA: TGTCCCAGCAGTTTCAGGGAGCCCTACTACGAGCAGTACTTC
CDR3 protein: CPSSFREPYYEQYF

D gene: .
clone size: many
V gene: TRBV7-8
J gene: TRBJ2-7
CDR3 DNA: TGTGCCAGCAGCATGACCGGGTACGAGCAGTACTTC
CDR3 protein: CASSMTGYEQYF

D gene: .
clone size: many
V gene: TRBV10-3
J gene: TRBJ2-1
CDR3 DNA: TGTGCCATCAGTGAGTCGATAGGCAGGACCACGAATGAGCAGTTCTTC
CDR3 protein: CAISESIGRTTNEQFF

D gene: .
clone size: .
V gene: TRBV7-4
J gene: TRBJ2-5
CDR3 DNA: TGTGCCAGCAGCTTAGGATTGGATGAGACCCAGTACTTC
CDR3 protein: CASSLGLDETQYF

D gene: .
clone size: .
V gene: TRBV7-9
J gene: TRBJ2-3
CDR3 DNA: TGTGCCAGCAGCTTAGGCGGGGAATTCACAGATACGCAGTATTTT
CDR3 protein: CASSLGGEFTDTQYF

D gene: .
clone size: few
V gene: TRBV6-2/TRBV6-3
J gene: TRBJ1-5
CDR3 DNA: TGTGCCAGCAGTTCCCCTTTCCAGGGGTATGGGGATCAGCCCCAGCATTTT
CDR3 protein: CASSSPFQGYGDQPQHF

D gene: .
clone size: .
V gene: TRBV28
J gene: TRBJ2-3
CDR3 DNA: TGTGCCAGCAGTCCACGACAGGAGATCACAGATACGCAGTATTTT
CDR3 protein: CASSPRQEITDTQYF

D gene: .
clone size: many
V gene: TRBV4-3
J gene: TRBJ1-5
CDR3 DNA: TGCGCCAGCAGCCAAGACCAGGTCAATCAGCCCCAGCATTTT
CDR3 protein: CASSQDQVNQPQHF

D gene: .
clone size: many
V gene: TRBV7-8
J gene: TRBJ2-1
CDR3 DNA: TGTGCCAGCAGCTTATATTCTGAGCTGACGGGACCCCCAAACAATGAGCAGTTCTTC
CDR3 protein: CASSLYSELTGPPNNEQFF

D gene: TRBD2
clone size: many
V gene: TRBV5-1
J gene: TRBJ2-3
CDR3 DNA: TGCGCCAGCAGCCTCGATAGCGGGAGGATAACCTCCACCACAGATACGCAGTATTTT
CDR3 protein: CASSLDSGRITSTTDTQYF

D gene: .
clone size: .
V gene: TRBV4-1
J gene: TRBJ1-3
CDR3 DNA: TGCGCCAGCAGCCCCCAAGAGGCCATTGGAAACACCATATATTTT
CDR3 protein: CASSPQEAIGNTIYF

D gene: TRBD1
clone size: many
V gene: TRBV28
J gene: TRBJ1-5
CDR3 DNA: TGTGCCAGCAGTCTAGGGACAGGGGGCGGCCTTGTGGATCAGCCCCAGCATTTT
CDR3 protein: CASSLGTGGGLVDQPQHF

D gene: TRBD1
clone size: few
V gene: TRBV20-1
J gene: TRBJ1-5
CDR3 DNA: TGCAGTGCTACCTCCTCGGACAGGGAGTCACAGCCCCAGCATTTT
CDR3 protein: CSATSSDRESQPQHF